Below, 26 T cell receptor beta chains from the same sample are listed, as sequenced in a study of blood T cells in healthy people across ages. PCR was performed a second time for about 6 to 12 cycles using a sample-barcoded 5' primer and a J-beta primer mix. TCRdb re-derived calls from the 5' RACE reads in MiXCR, one entry per CDR3 protein. This sample has 700,000 to 800,000 distinct CDR3 sequences, with approximately 39% found just once. Sequenced sample: blood. These receptors were taken from a woman aged 60-75 years in good health.

This clonotype was found a few times. This rearrangement joins TRBV7-2 to TRBJ2-1; 8 bases match TRBD2. The V gene's germline CDR1 is SGHTA and CDR2 FQGNSA. The CDR3 has 15 residues. Trimming cost V 0 bases and J 6 bases; bases outside gene matches: 4. CDR3 region: CASSLAGSGVNEQFF. The CDR3 DNA sequence: TGTGCCAGCAGCTTAGCGGGTAGCGGGGTCAATGAGCAGTTCTTC.

This clonotype was observed a few times. The chain joins TRBV24-1 to TRBJ1-5; D is unresolved. The V end was cut by 0 bases, the J end by 7 bases, with 6 bases between. Germline values: CDR1 KGHDR, CDR2 SFDVKD. CDR3 length equals 13 residues. CDR3 region: CATSDLMGQPQHF. The CDR3 coding sequence is TGTGCCACCAGTGATTTGATGGGGCAGCCCCAGCATTTT.

There are many counts of this clonotype. J is TRBJ2-7 and V is TRBV20-1, with D possibly being TRBD2 (5 bases). The germline V and J ends were trimmed by 1 base and 0 bases, with 13 bases remaining between them. The CDR3 has 15 amino acids. Germline V gene data show CDR1 as DFQATT and CDR2 as SNEGSKA (reference sequence). The CDR3 bases are TGCAGTGCTAGAGCGGGTAGCGTTAGCTCCTACGAGCAGTACTTC. It specifies CSARAGSVSSYEQYF.

A word on this clonotype: A much bigger clone sits one base away, suggesting this may be a read error. The chain joins TRBV7-2 to TRBJ1-4; tentative D call: TRBD1 (6 bases). The ends were cut back, 5 bases at V and 11 bases at J, with 21 bases in the middle. Germline V lookup: CDR1 SGHTA, CDR2 FQGNSA. The length of the CDR3 is 15 residues. CDR3 loop: CASSPWGQGGDKLFF. CDR3 DNA sequence: TGTGCCAGCAGCCCCTGGGGGCAAGGGGGTGATAAACTGTTTTTT.

The chain has TRBV7-2 and TRBJ2-3; a possible D gene is TRBD1 (6 bases). Germline CDR1 and CDR2: SGHTA and FQGNSA. The CDR3 is 15 amino acids. V lost 4 bases to trimming and J lost 2 bases, with 13 bases between them. The CDR3 sequence is CASSWGTPYTDTQYF. The CDR3 nucleotides are TGTGCCAGCAGCTGGGGGACACCTTACACAGATACGCAGTATTTT.

The chain combines TRBV7-2 with TRBJ1-1, with D maybe TRBD1 (5 bases). V was trimmed by 5 bases and J by 5 bases, leaving 18 bases between them. In germline, CDR1 is SGHTA, CDR2 FQGNSA. The CDR3 extends over 15 amino acids. The CDR3 DNA reads as TGTGCCAGCAGCAATCCGGGACTGGGTGTAACTGAAGCTTTCTTT. Protein sequence: CASSNPGLGVTEAFF.

Only a few counts were recorded for this clonotype. The CDR3 bases are TGTGCCAGCAGAAAGGGACAGACAACCTACGAGCAGTACTTC. It yields the protein CASRKGQTTYEQYF. This sequence joins TRBV7-8 and TRBJ2-5; 7 bases are a match to TRBD1. The tail of the sequence fits TRBJ2-7 better, so the J call may be wrong. The CDR3 covers 14 residues. In germline, CDR1 is SGHVS, CDR2 FQNEAQ.

This chain uses TRBV20-1 with TRBJ2-1, with TRBD1 matching 8 bases. The assigned J gene may be wrong: the sequence end matches TRBJ2-7 better. The CDR3 has 17 residues. The V gene's germline CDR1 is DFQATT and CDR2 SNEGSKA (reference sequence). The CDR3 loop reads CSARGARGRLSYNEQYF. CDR3 nucleotide sequence: TGCAGTGCTAGGGGGGCCAGGGGGCGCCTCTCCTACAATGAGCAGTACTTC.

This clonotype turned up a few times. V gene TRBV20-1 combines with J gene TRBJ2-1, with 11 bases fitting TRBD2. V dropped 6 bases and J dropped 0; count of bases not matched to a gene: 16. Germline V CDR1 and CDR2: DFQATT, SNEGSKA (reference sequence). This CDR3 is 19 amino acids long. DNA for the CDR3: TGCAGTGCCCCCGAACAAACTAGCGGGGGAATTCGCTCCTACAATGAGCAGTTCTTC. This encodes CSAPEQTSGGIRSYNEQFF.

The V and J genes are TRBV2 and TRBJ2-5; D may be TRBD2 (5 bases). Germline V CDR1 and CDR2: SNHLY, FYNNEI. This CDR3 is 12 amino acids long. Trimming shortened V by 5 bases and J by 7 bases, and 11 bases separated the two germline ends. This chain's CDR3 is CASSTRGGTQYF. For the CDR3, the DNA is TGTGCCAGCAGTACTAGAGGCGGGACCCAGTACTTC.

There are a few counts of this clonotype. The rearrangement joins TRBV5-1 to TRBJ2-3, with TRBD2 matching 8 bases. Trimming cost V 7 bases and J 4 bases; bases outside gene matches: 8. CDR3 length: 14 residues. The germline V gene has CDR1 SGHRS and CDR2 YFSETQ. The CDR3 reads CASGAGGRADTQYF. The CDR3 DNA sequence: TGCGCCAGCGGCGCGGGGGGTAGGGCAGATACGCAGTATTTT.

This clonotype was detected only a few times. V is TRBV6-4 and J is TRBJ2-5, with D perhaps matching TRBD2 (5 bases). The closer fit of TRBJ2-7 to the DNA end suggests the J call may be wrong. The CDR3 contains 13 residues. From germline, CDR1 is MRHNA and CDR2 SNTAGT. CDR3 in DNA: TGTGCCAGCAGTGACAGGGCGGGTGACGAGCAGTACTTC. It codes for CASSDRAGDEQYF.

The chain carries TRBV28 and TRBJ2-4, with D possibly being TRBD2 (7 bases). The last part of the DNA fits TRBJ2-5 better; the J call may be wrong. The CDR3 length is 14 residues. In germline, CDR1 is MDHEN, CDR2 SYDVKM. CDR3 DNA: TGTGCCACCAGGTCCGCGGGGGCTTTAGAGACCCAGTACTTC. Protein product: CATRSAGALETQYF.

The chain couples TRBV7-2 to TRBJ2-2; possible D gene TRBD1, 5 bases. V was clipped by 1 base and J by 10 bases, with 10 bases between them. The CDR3 has 13 residues. The germline V gene has CDR1 SGHTA and CDR2 FQGNSA. The chain's CDR3 is CASSLVGAAELFF. Written as DNA, the CDR3 is TGTGCCAGCAGCTTAGTTGGGGCCGCGGAGCTGTTTTTT.

This chain connects TRBV5-1 to TRBJ2-7; possibly TRBD2 for D (7 bases). Germline V gives CDR1 SGHRS, CDR2 YFSETQ. CDR3 size: 15 residues. V lost 0 bases, J lost 7 bases, and 17 bases lay in between. CDR3 DNA: TGCGCCAGCAGCTTGGTCGCGGGGGCCTACAATGAGCAGTACTTC. Encoded protein: CASSLVAGAYNEQYF.

The V call is TRBV6-5, the J call TRBJ2-1; perhaps D is TRBD1 or TRBD2 (5 bases each). Trimming shortened V by 6 bases and J by 1 base, and 13 bases separated the two germline ends. CDR1 is MNHEY and CDR2 is SVGAGI in the germline V gene. This CDR3 is built from 15 residues. CDR3 sequence: CASSNGAASYNEQFF. The CDR3 DNA follows: TGTGCCAGCAGCAACGGGGCGGCATCCTACAATGAGCAGTTCTTC.

This clonotype was counted ten times or more. The chain has TRBV5-5 and TRBJ2-7, with 7 bases aligning to TRBD1. The CDR3 spans 14 residues. V shed 0 bases and J 6 bases; nucleotides not matched to a gene: 6. The germline V gene encodes CDR1 SGHKS and CDR2 YYEKEE (reference sequence). The CDR3 region has the DNA TGTGCCAGCAGCTTGGGATACGAGGGGGCCGAGCAGTACTTC. Its protein product is CASSLGYEGAEQYF.

This chain links TRBV11-2 with TRBJ2-1; maybe TRBD2 (5 bases). The DNA end favors TRBJ2-7, so the J call may be wrong. This CDR3 contains 15 residues. CDR1 SGHAT and CDR2 FQNNGV come from the germline V gene. The CDR3 protein is CASSPAPYGNNEQYF. The CDR3 bases are TGTGCCAGCAGCCCAGCCCCCTACGGGAACAATGAGCAGTACTTC.

The chain combines TRBV20-1 with TRBJ2-1; unclear D gene. CDR1 is DFQATT and CDR2 is SNEGSKA in the germline V gene (reference sequence). V was cut by 0 bases and J by 2 bases, with 14 bases left in between. The CDR3 is made up of 16 amino acids. The CDR3 DNA follows: TGCAGTGCTAGAGATCTCCGCACTGGGACCTACAATGAGCAGTTCTTC. Protein: CSARDLRTGTYNEQFF.

The V gene is TRBV28, the J gene TRBJ2-1, with D maybe TRBD2 (5 bases). The CDR3 loop spans 16 amino acids. Per the germline V gene, CDR1 is MDHEN and CDR2 is SYDVKM. The V end lost 6 bases, the J end lost 5 bases, and 20 bases lay between the germline ends. The CDR3 bases are TGTGCCAGCAGCCTAAGAGGGAATTTAGCGAACAATGAGCAGTTCTTC. It is translated as CASSLRGNLANNEQFF.

The rearrangement links TRBV18 to TRBJ1-4; no clear D. The CDR3 sequence is 14 residues long. CDR1 and CDR2 from the germline V gene are KGHSH and LQKENI. Trimming removed 3 bases at V and 0 bases at J, with 5 bases between. CDR3 nucleotides: TGTGCCAGCTCACCGCCAACAACTAATGAAAAACTGTTTTTT. Amino acid sequence: CASSPPTTNEKLFF.

This clonotype has at least ten counts. The V call is TRBV9, the J call TRBJ2-1, with 12 bases fitting TRBD2. CDR1 is SGDLS, CDR2 YYNGEE, per germline. The CDR3 loop spans 18 amino acids. Trimming removed 4 bases from V and 0 bases from J; junction bases left unmatched: 8. CDR3 nucleotides: TGTGCCAGCAGCCCGACTAGCGGGAGTCCATCCTCCTACAATGAGCAGTTCTTC. Its translation is CASSPTSGSPSSYNEQFF. Together with reference TRBV9 and TRBJ2-1, the CDR3 gives the full variable domain: DSGVTQTPKHLITATGQRVTLRCSPRSGDLSVYWYQQSLDQGLQFLIQYYNGEERAKGNILERFSAQQFPDLHSELNLSSLELGDSALYFCASSPTSGSPSSYNEQFFGPGTRLTVL.

This clonotype appeared a few times. The genes are TRBV20-1 and TRBJ2-7, with D unclear. V was trimmed by 2 bases and J by 7 bases, leaving 21 bases between them. In germline, CDR1 is DFQATT, CDR2 SNEGSKA (reference sequence). This CDR3 has 15 residues. CDR3 residues: CSARKSGPRNPEQYF. The DNA for the CDR3 is TGCAGTGCTAGAAAATCTGGACCGAGAAACCCAGAGCAGTACTTC.

Comment on this clonotype: The CDR3 ends on some other residue instead of the conserved phenylalanine or tryptophan, so this is likely a read error. V and J are TRBV7-8 and TRBJ2-7, with TRBD2 matching 11 bases. The DNA end is more similar to TRBJ2-4, so the J call may be wrong. The CDR3 sequence is 17 residues long. CDR1 and CDR2 from the germline V gene are SGHVS and FQNEAQ. The CDR3 sequence: CASSSTKLGLAGNIQYL. The CDR3 DNA follows: TGCGCCAGCAGCTCGACGAAGCTAGGACTAGCGGGAAACATTCAGTACTTA.

The CDR3 bases are TGCAGTGCTAGAGTCCAACAACTAGATACGCAGTATTTT. Translation: CSARVQQLDTQYF. V is TRBV20-1 and J is TRBJ2-3, with D hard to call. The CDR3 covers 13 residues. CDR1 DFQATT and CDR2 SNEGSKA come from the germline V gene (reference sequence). Deletions cut 1 base from V and 5 bases from J, with 10 bases between.

This clonotype was counted between two and nine times. This chain connects TRBV12-3 or TRBV12-4 to TRBJ2-6; D ambiguous. This CDR3 spans 13 amino acids. Trimming pared 10 bases from V and 0 bases from J, leaving 7 bases between. The CDR3 nucleotides are TGTGCCACCCGGAACTCTGGGGCCAACGTCCTGACTTTC. This encodes CATRNSGANVLTF.